This T cell receptor (beta chain) was recovered during a study of blood T cell repertoires in COVID-19. Germline loops: CDR1 LGHNA, CDR2 YSLEER. The V end lost 0 bases, the J end lost 9 bases, and 15 bases lay between the germline ends. The CDR3 runs 16 residues. Repertoires were generated with immunoSEQ multiplex PCR, while TCRdb's copy carries only in-frame clones and drops some. The sample holds about 55,000 clones, roughly 90% seen once. The specimen was peripheral blood. The J gene is TRBJ1-6, the V gene TRBV4-3; perhaps TRBD1 as D (5 bases). The sequence came from a human donor with active COVID-19. The donor label of this sample is uncertain. CDR3 nucleotide sequence: TGCGCCAGCAGCCAAGATAGTGTGCCAGGGTTTTCACCCCTCCACTTT. Translation gives CASSQDSVPGFSPLHF.